The 27 T cell receptor beta chains below all came from one sample that was sequenced in a study of blood T cell repertoires in COVID-19 (dated by TCRdb to 2020 to 2022). Libraries were constructed by the immunoSEQ multiplex PCR assay. As stored in TCRdb, this immuneACCESS dataset retains in-frame rearrangements with V and J assigned. A fraction of the clones does not appear; measured against another copy, unresolved V genes explain less than half of the discrepancy, and the remainder lacks a known reason. Counted in this sample were about 160,000 clones; about 86% of them appeared once. About a tenth of the sample is taken by the ten largest. Input material: peripheral blood. The receptors originated from a woman in her 70s with COVID-19, enrolled during active disease.

This sequence joins TRBV6-5 and TRBJ2-1, with a possible D match to TRBD2 (5 bases). With 4 bases removed from V and 9 bases from J, the gap between germline ends came to 13 bases. Germline V gives CDR1 MNHEY, CDR2 SVGAGI. This CDR3 has 13 amino acids. As DNA, the CDR3 is TGTGCCAGCAGTTTAGTAGAGGAGGCTGAGCAGTTCTTC. The encoded protein is CASSLVEEAEQFF.

The CDR3 here is CASSQGYNYGYTF. The CDR3 DNA sequence: TGTGCCAGCAGTCAGGGGTACAACTATGGCTACACCTTC. V usage is TRBV6-2 or TRBV6-3 and J usage is TRBJ1-2, with D possibly TRBD1 on 6 matching bases. The V gene lost 5 bases and the J gene lost 2 bases, with 9 bases spanning the gap. Germline loops: CDR1 MNHEY, CDR2 SVGEGT. The CDR3 totals 13 residues.

This clone has only one observation. This chain links TRBV5-6 with TRBJ1-1, with TRBD1 matching over 8 bases. The CDR3 is 15 residues long. Trimming removed 4 bases from V and 4 bases from J; junction bases left unmatched: 9. Germline lookup yields CDR1 SGHDT and CDR2 YYEEEE. The CDR3 is CASSPPRGHGTEAFF. In DNA form, the CDR3 reads TGTGCCAGCAGCCCCCCCAGGGGGCATGGCACTGAAGCTTTCTTT.

The chain uses TRBV6-1 and TRBJ2-6; no clear D. Between the trimmed V and J ends, which lost 0 bases and 4 bases, there was a span of 10 bases. CDR3 size: 16 residues. Germline loops: CDR1 MNHNS, CDR2 SASEGT. The CDR3 region is CASSEAWAGGANVLTF. DNA of the CDR3: TGTGCCAGCAGTGAAGCCTGGGCTGGCGGGGCCAACGTCCTGACTTTC.

The chain combines TRBV9 with TRBJ1-3; TRBD1 might be the D (6 bases). This CDR3 spans 15 amino acids. CDR1 SGDLS and CDR2 YYNGEE come from the germline V gene. V lost 7 bases and J 3 bases, leaving 17 bases between the germline ends. DNA of the CDR3: TGTGCCAGCGGGAGAACAGGGATTTATGGAAACACCATATATTTT. Translation: CASGRTGIYGNTIYF. Full variable domain (missing parts from reference TRBV9 and TRBJ1-3): DSGVTQTPKHLITATGQRVTLRCSPRSGDLSVYWYQQSLDQGLQFLIQYYNGEERAKGNILERFSAQQFPDLHSELNLSSLELGDSALYFCASGRTGIYGNTIYFGEGSWLTVV.

DNA of the CDR3: TGCGCCAGCAGCCCGGACAGATGGCCCGGGGAGCTGTTTTTT. Amino acids: CASSPDRWPGELFF. This chain connects TRBV5-1 to TRBJ2-2, with TRBD1 as a possible D gene (6 bases). The CDR3 is 14 amino acids. Germline-derived CDR1 and CDR2 are SGHRS and YFSETQ. The V end lost 4 bases, the J end lost 6 bases, and 13 bases lay between the germline ends. Based on the CDR3 plus reference TRBV5-1 and TRBJ2-2, the full variable domain is KAGVTQTPRYLIKTRGQQVTLSCSPISGHRSVSWYQQTPGQGLQFLFEYFSETQRNKGNFPGRFSGRQFSNSRSEMNVSTLELGDSALYLCASSPDRWPGELFFGEGSRLTVL.

This chain uses TRBV9 with TRBJ2-1; TRBD2 aligns across 8 bases. V lost 3 bases and J lost 2; bases outside the gene matches: 7. CDR1 and CDR2 from the germline V gene are SGDLS and YYNGEE. The CDR3 loop spans 16 amino acids. As DNA, the CDR3 is TGTGCCAGCAGCGCCCTTACTAGCGGAACCTACAATGAGCAGTTCTTC. It codes for CASSALTSGTYNEQFF.

The chain combines TRBV19 with TRBJ1-1; D is possibly TRBD1 (6 bases). The length of the CDR3 is 13 residues. Germline CDR1 and CDR2: LNHDA and SQIVND (reference sequence). The V gene lost 7 bases and the J gene lost 0 bases, with 9 bases spanning the gap. The CDR3 reads CASNQGMNTEAFF. The CDR3 coding sequence is TGTGCCAGTAATCAGGGGATGAACACTGAAGCTTTCTTT.

V gene TRBV29-1 combines with J gene TRBJ2-3; D not resolved. Trimming took off 3 bases at V and 0 bases at J, with 4 bases between the two ends. CDR1 and CDR2 (germline): SQVTM, ANQGSEA. The CDR3 spans 12 residues. The CDR3 here is CSVDPSTDTQYF. The CDR3 bases are TGCAGCGTTGACCCTAGCACAGATACGCAGTATTTT.

The chain combines TRBV5-4 with TRBJ2-6; TRBD2 matches 7 bases. The V and J ends lost 6 bases and 2 bases, in that order; junction bases with no gene match: 11. In germline, CDR1 is SGHNT, CDR2 YYREEE (reference sequence). The CDR3 contains 17 residues. The CDR3 region is CASNPIGGDPGANVLTF. Written as DNA, the CDR3 is TGTGCCAGCAACCCCATTGGGGGGGACCCTGGGGCCAACGTCCTGACTTTC.

This clone was picked up one time. This chain links TRBV11-2 with TRBJ2-1, with D possibly TRBD2 on 5 matching bases. Per the germline V gene, CDR1 is SGHAT and CDR2 is FQNNGV. The CDR3 loop spans 16 amino acids. The V end lost 5 bases, the J end lost 3 bases, and 17 bases lay between the germline ends. The CDR3 sequence is CASSPRAPVGYNEQFF. The CDR3 bases are TGTGCCAGCAGCCCGAGGGCCCCCGTGGGCTACAATGAGCAGTTCTTC.

Turning to this clone: The sample holds other DNA sequences that translate to the same CDR3. The V call is TRBV5-4, the J call TRBJ2-1, with 7 bases fitting TRBD2. The V and J ends lost 2 bases and 0 bases, in that order; junction bases with no gene match: 5. The CDR3 has 16 amino acids. Germline V gene data show CDR1 as SGHNT and CDR2 as YYREEE (reference sequence). CDR3 DNA: TGTGCCAGCAGCTTTGGCGGGGGTGTCTCCTACAATGAGCAGTTCTTC. Translating gives CASSFGGGVSYNEQFF.

The chain couples TRBV7-9 to TRBJ1-5, with a weak D call TRBD1 (5 bases). The CDR3 covers 15 residues. Germline V gene data show CDR1 as SEHNR and CDR2 as FQNEAQ (reference sequence). Between the trimmed V and J ends, which lost 3 bases and 7 bases, there was a span of 16 bases. CDR3 sequence: CASSFDTRVDQPQHF. The CDR3 DNA reads TGTGCCAGCAGCTTTGATACCAGGGTGGACCAGCCCCAGCATTTT.

This chain joins TRBV2 and TRBJ1-2; 7 bases fit TRBD1. The junction had 5 bases not matched to a gene; V was cut back by 6 bases and J by 4 bases. Germline V gene data show CDR1 as SNHLY and CDR2 as FYNNEI. The CDR3 runs 13 residues. The CDR3 loop reads CASRAGTAYGYTF. CDR3 sequence (DNA): TGTGCCAGCAGAGCCGGGACAGCCTATGGCTACACCTTC.

The chain employs TRBV18 and TRBJ2-1, with a possible D match to TRBD1 (6 bases). CDR1 is KGHSH and CDR2 is LQKENI in the germline V gene. CDR3 length: 14 amino acids. Trimming cost V 4 bases and J 5 bases, with 12 bases left between them. Here the CDR3 DNA reads TGTGCCAGCTCACGAGGGGACATGAACAATGAGCAGTTCTTC. Protein sequence: CASSRGDMNNEQFF.

V usage is TRBV7-8 and J usage is TRBJ2-4; 7 bases fit TRBD1. V was pared by 4 bases and J by 15 bases, with 12 bases of the junction left unmatched. The length of the CDR3 is 13 residues. Germline CDR1 SGHVS, CDR2 FQNEAQ. CDR3 nucleotides: TGTGCCAGCAGCTCCTCCCGGGACAGTGCACCGTACTTC. Translating it yields CASSSSRDSAPYF.

J is TRBJ1-1 and V is TRBV27, with 7 bases that match TRBD1. CDR1 MNHEY and CDR2 SMNVEV come from the germline V gene (reference sequence). The CDR3 contains 14 residues. Trimming at V came to 5 bases and at J to 1 base, leaving 4 bases not matched to a gene. CDR3 in amino acids: CASSRDRPNTEAFF. CDR3 sequence (DNA): TGTGCCAGCAGTCGGGACAGACCGAACACTGAAGCTTTCTTT.

The V and J genes are TRBV5-1 and TRBJ2-1; D is unclear. This CDR3 is built from 14 residues. Per the germline V gene, CDR1 is SGHRS and CDR2 is YFSETQ. With 3 bases removed from V and 5 bases from J, the gap between germline ends came to 12 bases. CDR3 sequence: CASSSKLTNNEQFF. In DNA form, the CDR3 reads TGCGCCAGCAGCTCAAAGCTAACGAACAATGAGCAGTTCTTC.

The chain combines TRBV5-1 with TRBJ1-6, with D perhaps TRBD1 (5 bases). Germline assignment: CDR1 SGHRS and CDR2 YFSETQ. CDR3 length: 18 residues. Trimming cost V 0 bases and J 7 bases, with 20 bases left between them. The CDR3 spells CASSLESGAAEKNSPLHF. As DNA, the CDR3 is TGCGCCAGCAGCTTGGAGAGTGGGGCGGCGGAGAAAAATTCACCCCTCCACTTT.

V and J are TRBV20-1 and TRBJ1-5; TRBD1 might be the D (5 bases). The CDR3 covers 13 residues. The ends were cut back, 3 bases at V and 3 bases at J, with 9 bases in the middle. Germline assignment: CDR1 DFQATT and CDR2 SNEGSKA (reference sequence). The CDR3 protein is CSASQGVNQPQHF. In nucleotides, the CDR3 is TGCAGTGCTAGTCAAGGGGTCAATCAGCCCCAGCATTTT.

This clone was seen more than once but under ten times. This sequence joins TRBV19 and TRBJ1-5, with D uncertain. The CDR3 extends over 13 amino acids. V was clipped by 6 bases and J by 2 bases, with 8 bases between them. The V gene's germline CDR1 is LNHDA and CDR2 SQIVND (reference sequence). CDR3 in amino acids: CASRLRGNQPQHF. The CDR3, as DNA: TGTGCCAGTAGGCTGAGGGGCAATCAGCCCCAGCATTTT.

The chain combines TRBV6-5 with TRBJ2-7; TRBD1 is a possible D gene (5 bases). The V end was cut by 5 bases, the J end by 12 bases, with 23 bases between. The germline gives CDR1 MNHEY, CDR2 SVGAGI. The CDR3 contains 14 residues. CDR3 region: CASSPPGRARLPYF. In DNA, the CDR3 is TGTGCCAGCAGTCCCCCGGGCAGGGCTCGCTTACCGTACTTC.

The V and J genes are TRBV7-2 and TRBJ1-4, with unresolved D. The germline V gene encodes CDR1 SGHTA and CDR2 FQGNSA. The CDR3 is made up of 15 amino acids. V was cut by 5 bases and J by 4 bases, with 14 bases left in between. The CDR3 loop reads CASSPGWGNNEKLFF. CDR3 in DNA: TGTGCCAGCAGCCCGGGGTGGGGTAATAATGAAAAACTGTTTTTT.

The chain carries TRBV11-1 and TRBJ2-3, with D hard to call. Trimming cost V 5 bases and J 5 bases, with 11 bases left between them. This CDR3 spans 13 amino acids. CDR1 and CDR2 (germline): SGHAT, FQDESV (reference sequence). Here the CDR3 DNA reads TGTGCCAGCAGCCCACTACCACAAGATACGCAGTATTTT. Protein sequence: CASSPLPQDTQYF.

V gene TRBV3-1 (or the pseudogene TRBV3-2) combines with J gene TRBJ2-5; a possible D gene is TRBD1 (5 bases). Germline V CDR1 and CDR2: LGHDT, YNNKEL (reference sequence). CDR3 length equals 15 residues. V was cut by 0 bases and J by 2 bases, with 10 bases left in between. The DNA for the CDR3 is TGTGCCAGCAGCCAAGAGGGGCGCAAACAAGAGACCCAGTACTTC. The encoded protein is CASSQEGRKQETQYF.

Concerning this clone itself: The sample contains more than one DNA sequence encoding this CDR3. The rearrangement joins TRBV3-1 (or the pseudogene TRBV3-2) to TRBJ1-1, with D maybe TRBD1 (6 bases). Germline V gene sequence: CDR1 LGHDT, CDR2 YNNKEL (reference sequence). V was shortened by 0 bases and J by 2 bases, with 7 bases between the two germline ends. This CDR3 comprises 14 residues. CDR3 sequence: CASSQDGGNTEAFF. CDR3 DNA: TGTGCCAGCAGCCAAGATGGGGGCAACACTGAAGCTTTCTTT.

The chain has TRBV28 and TRBJ2-7; D unclear. Germline V gene sequence: CDR1 MDHEN, CDR2 SYDVKM. Trimming pared 7 bases from V and 2 bases from J, leaving 9 bases between. The CDR3 has 12 residues. The CDR3 DNA reads as TGTGCCAGCAACCAGATCCCCTACGAGCAGTACTTC. It yields the protein CASNQIPYEQYF.